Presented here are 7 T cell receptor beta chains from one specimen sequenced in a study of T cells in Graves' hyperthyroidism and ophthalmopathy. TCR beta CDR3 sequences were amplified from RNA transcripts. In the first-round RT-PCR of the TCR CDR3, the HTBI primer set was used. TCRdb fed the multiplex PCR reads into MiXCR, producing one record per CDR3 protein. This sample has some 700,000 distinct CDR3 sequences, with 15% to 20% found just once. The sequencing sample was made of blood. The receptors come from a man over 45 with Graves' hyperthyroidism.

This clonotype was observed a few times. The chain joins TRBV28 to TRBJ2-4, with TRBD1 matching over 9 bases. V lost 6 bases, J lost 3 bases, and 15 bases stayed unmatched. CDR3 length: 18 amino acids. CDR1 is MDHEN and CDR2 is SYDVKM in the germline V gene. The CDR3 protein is CASRSGTGRLDSKNIQYF. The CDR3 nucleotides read TGTGCCAGCAGATCCGGGACAGGGCGATTGGATAGCAAAAACATTCAGTACTTC.

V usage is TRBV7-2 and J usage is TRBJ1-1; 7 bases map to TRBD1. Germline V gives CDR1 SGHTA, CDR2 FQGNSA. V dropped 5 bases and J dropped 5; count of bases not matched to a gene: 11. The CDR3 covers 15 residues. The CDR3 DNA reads TGTGCCAGCAGCCCCAGACAGGGCGTCGGTACTGAAGCTTTCTTT. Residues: CASSPRQGVGTEAFF.

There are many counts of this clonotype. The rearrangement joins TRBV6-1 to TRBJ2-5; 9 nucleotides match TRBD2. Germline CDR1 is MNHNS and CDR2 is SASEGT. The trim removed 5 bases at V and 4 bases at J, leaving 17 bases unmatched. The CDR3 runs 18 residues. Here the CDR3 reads CASSFPSSGSGRRETQYF. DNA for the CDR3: TGTGCCAGCAGTTTCCCATCCTCAGGTAGCGGGAGAAGAGAGACCCAGTACTTC.

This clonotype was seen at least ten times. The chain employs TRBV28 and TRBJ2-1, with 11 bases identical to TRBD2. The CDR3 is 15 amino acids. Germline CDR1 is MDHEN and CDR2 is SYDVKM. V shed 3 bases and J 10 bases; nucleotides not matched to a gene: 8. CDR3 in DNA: TGTGCCAGCAGTTTTAGTACTAGCGGGAGAATAGAGCAGTTCTTC. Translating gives CASSFSTSGRIEQFF.

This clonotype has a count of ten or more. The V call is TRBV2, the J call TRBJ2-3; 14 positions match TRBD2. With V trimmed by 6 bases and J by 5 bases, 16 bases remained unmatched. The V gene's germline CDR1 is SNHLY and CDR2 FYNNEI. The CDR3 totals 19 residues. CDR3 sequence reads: CASRSGTSGSSFSVDTQYF. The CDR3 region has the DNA TGTGCCAGCAGATCCGGGACTAGCGGGAGTAGTTTTAGTGTAGATACGCAGTATTTT.

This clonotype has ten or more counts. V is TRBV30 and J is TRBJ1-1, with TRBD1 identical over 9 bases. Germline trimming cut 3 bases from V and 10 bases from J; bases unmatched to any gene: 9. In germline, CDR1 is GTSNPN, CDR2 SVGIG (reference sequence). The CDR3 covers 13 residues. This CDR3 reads CAWSPGTGIGAFF. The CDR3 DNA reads TGTGCCTGGAGCCCCGGGACAGGGATAGGAGCTTTCTTT.

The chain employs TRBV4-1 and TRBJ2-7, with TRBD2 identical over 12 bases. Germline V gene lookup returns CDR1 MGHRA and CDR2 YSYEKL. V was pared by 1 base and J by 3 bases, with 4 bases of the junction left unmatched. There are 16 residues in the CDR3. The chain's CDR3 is CASSQGRLAGVYEQYF. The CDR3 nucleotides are TGCGCCAGCAGCCAAGGAAGACTAGCGGGAGTCTACGAGCAGTACTTC.